This TCR beta chain was recorded in a study of blood T cell repertoires in COVID-19. For the study at large: Both acute and convalescent COVID-19 samples were obtained from the United States, Italy and Spain. T cells, B-cell-depleted T cells, or PBMCs provided the cDNA or gDNA that served as material.

Under the authors' procedure: It was from reference gene primer amplification that nucleated cell counts were estimated. This table comes from immunoSEQ multiplex PCR, and its TCRdb copy is limited to in-frame clones, with some not included. V and J calls plus clone size are reproduced from that table; the DNA served to infer D and trimming. There are about 490,000 clones in the sample; approximately 83% occur only once, and roughly 3.2% lies in the top ten. With V trimmed by 3 bases and J by 5 bases, 15 bases remained unmatched. CDR3 length: 18 residues. CDR1 LNHDA and CDR2 SQIVND come from the germline V gene (reference sequence).

Sequencing was carried out using peripheral blood. The chain recombines TRBV19 with TRBJ2-5, with 10 bases matching TRBD2. The receptor comes from a human donor in a cohort sampled during active COVID-19. The chain's CDR3 is CASSINQREGRIQETQYF. The CDR3 bases are TGTGCCAGTAGTATTAACCAGCGGGAGGGCCGGATTCAGGAGACCCAGTACTTC.